This TCR beta chain was captured by sequencing in a study of T cell responses to AZD1222 COVID-19 vaccine. Germline CDR1 is SGHAT and CDR2 is FQNNGV. V was shortened by 5 bases and J by 6 bases, with 7 bases between the two germline ends. This CDR3 contains 11 residues. Sequencing was performed with immunoSEQ multiplex PCR; in TCRdb, only in-frame clones are kept and a portion is missing. Of approximately 17,000 clones in the sample, approximately 80% are singletons; the top ten hold about 14%. The chain combines TRBV11-2 with TRBJ1-1; D is undetermined. Sequenced material: peripheral blood, taken 28 days after the second AZD1222 dose. This clonotype was sampled from an adult who received the AZD1222 COVID-19 vaccine. CDR3 amino acids: CASSVRSEAFF. CDR3 DNA: TGTGCCAGCAGCGTAAGGTCTGAAGCTTTCTTT.